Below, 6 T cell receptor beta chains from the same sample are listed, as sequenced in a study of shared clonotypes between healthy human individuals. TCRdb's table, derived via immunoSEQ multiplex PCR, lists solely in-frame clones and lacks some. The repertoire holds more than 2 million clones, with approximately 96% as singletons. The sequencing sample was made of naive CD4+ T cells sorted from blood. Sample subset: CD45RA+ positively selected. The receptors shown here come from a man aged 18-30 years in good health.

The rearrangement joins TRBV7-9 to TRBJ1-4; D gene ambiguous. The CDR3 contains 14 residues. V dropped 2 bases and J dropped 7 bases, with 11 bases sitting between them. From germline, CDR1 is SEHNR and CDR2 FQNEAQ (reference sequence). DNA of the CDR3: TGTGCCAGCAGCTTACTGTGGCCGCCTGAAAAACTGTTTTTT. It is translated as CASSLLWPPEKLFF.

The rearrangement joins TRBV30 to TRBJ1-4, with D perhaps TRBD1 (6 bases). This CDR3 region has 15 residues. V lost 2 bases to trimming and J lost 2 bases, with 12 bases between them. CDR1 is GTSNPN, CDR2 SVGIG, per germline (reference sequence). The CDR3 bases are TGTGCCTGGAGTCCTTTAGGGGGGACTAATGAAAAACTGTTTTTT. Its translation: CAWSPLGGTNEKLFF.

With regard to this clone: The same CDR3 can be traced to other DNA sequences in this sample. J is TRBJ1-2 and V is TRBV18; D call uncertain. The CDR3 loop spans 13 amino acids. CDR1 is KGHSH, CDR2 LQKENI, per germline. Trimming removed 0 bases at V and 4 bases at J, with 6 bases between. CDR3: CASSPPGGYGYTF. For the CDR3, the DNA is TGTGCCAGCTCACCACCTGGCGGCTATGGCTACACCTTC. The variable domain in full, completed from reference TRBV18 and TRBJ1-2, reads NAGVMQNPRHLVRRRGQEARLRCSPMKGHSHVYWYRQLPEEGLKFMVYLQKENIIDESGMPKERFSAEFPKEGPSILRIQQVVRGDSAAYFCASSPPGGYGYTFGSGTRLTVV.

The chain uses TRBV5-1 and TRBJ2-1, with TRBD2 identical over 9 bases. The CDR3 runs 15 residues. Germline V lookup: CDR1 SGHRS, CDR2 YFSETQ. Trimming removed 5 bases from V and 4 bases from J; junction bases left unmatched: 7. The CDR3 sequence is CASSSNSGGYNEQFF. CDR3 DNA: TGCGCCAGCAGTTCTAATAGCGGGGGTTACAATGAGCAGTTCTTC.

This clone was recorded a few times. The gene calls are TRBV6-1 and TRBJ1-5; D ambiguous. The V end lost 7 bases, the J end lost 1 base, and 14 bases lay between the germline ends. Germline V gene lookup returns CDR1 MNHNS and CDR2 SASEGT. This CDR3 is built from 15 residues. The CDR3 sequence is CASTGKGPSNQPQHF. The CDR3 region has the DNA TGTGCCAGCACTGGGAAAGGGCCAAGCAATCAGCCCCAGCATTTT.

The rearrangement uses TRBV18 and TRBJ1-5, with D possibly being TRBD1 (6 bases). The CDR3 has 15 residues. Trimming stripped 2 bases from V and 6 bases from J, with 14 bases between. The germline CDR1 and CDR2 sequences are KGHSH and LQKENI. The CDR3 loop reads CASSPEAGGGQPQHF. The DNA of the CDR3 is TGTGCCAGCTCACCAGAGGCAGGAGGGGGTCAGCCCCAGCATTTT.